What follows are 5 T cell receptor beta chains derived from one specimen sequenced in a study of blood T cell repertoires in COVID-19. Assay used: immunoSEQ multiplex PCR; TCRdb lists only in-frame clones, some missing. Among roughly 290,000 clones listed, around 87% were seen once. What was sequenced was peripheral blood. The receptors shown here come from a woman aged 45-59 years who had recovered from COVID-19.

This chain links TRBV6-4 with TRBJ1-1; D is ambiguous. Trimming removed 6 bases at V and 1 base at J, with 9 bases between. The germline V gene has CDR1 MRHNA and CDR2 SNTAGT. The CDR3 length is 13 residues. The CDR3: CASSNSQNTEAFF. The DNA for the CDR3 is TGTGCCAGCAGCAATTCACAGAACACTGAAGCTTTCTTT.

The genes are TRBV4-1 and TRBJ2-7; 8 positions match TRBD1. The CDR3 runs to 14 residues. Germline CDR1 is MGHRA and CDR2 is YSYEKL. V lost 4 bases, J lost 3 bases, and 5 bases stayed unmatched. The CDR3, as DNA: TGCGCCAGCAGCCCTCGGACAGGGAGCTACGAGCAGTACTTC. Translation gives CASSPRTGSYEQYF.

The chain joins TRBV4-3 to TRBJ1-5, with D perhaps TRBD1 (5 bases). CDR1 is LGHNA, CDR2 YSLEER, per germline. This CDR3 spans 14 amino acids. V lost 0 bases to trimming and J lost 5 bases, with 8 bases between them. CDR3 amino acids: CASSQDRAYQPQHF. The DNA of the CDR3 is TGCGCCAGCAGCCAAGACAGGGCTTATCAGCCCCAGCATTTT.

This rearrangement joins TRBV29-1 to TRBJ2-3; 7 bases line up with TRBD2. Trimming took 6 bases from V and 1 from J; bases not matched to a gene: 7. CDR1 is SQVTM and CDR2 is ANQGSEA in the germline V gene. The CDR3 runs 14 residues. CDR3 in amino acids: CSVDRDYGTDTQYF. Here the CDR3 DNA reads TGCAGCGTAGACCGGGACTACGGCACAGATACGCAGTATTTT.

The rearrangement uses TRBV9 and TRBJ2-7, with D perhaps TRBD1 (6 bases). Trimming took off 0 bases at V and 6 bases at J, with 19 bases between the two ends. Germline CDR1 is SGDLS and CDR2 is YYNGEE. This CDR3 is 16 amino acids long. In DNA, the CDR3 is TGTGCCAGCAGCGTAGACCTCTCCAGGGGTGGAGGCGAGCAGTACTTC. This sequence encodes CASSVDLSRGGGEQYF.